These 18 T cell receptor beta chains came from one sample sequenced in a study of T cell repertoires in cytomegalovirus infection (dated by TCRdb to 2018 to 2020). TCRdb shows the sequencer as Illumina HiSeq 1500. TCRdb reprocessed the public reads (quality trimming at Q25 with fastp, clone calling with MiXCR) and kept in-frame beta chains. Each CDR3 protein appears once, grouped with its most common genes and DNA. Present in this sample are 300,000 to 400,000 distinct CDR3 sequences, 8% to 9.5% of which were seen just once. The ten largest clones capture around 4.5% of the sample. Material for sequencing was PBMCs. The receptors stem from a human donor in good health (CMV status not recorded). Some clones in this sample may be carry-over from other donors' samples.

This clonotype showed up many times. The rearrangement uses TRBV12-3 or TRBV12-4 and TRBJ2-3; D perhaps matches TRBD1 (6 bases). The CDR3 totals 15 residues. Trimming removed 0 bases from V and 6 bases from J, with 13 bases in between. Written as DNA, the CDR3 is TGTGCCAGCAGTTTAGCAGGCAGGGGCGTCGATACGCAGTATTTT. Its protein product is CASSLAGRGVDTQYF.

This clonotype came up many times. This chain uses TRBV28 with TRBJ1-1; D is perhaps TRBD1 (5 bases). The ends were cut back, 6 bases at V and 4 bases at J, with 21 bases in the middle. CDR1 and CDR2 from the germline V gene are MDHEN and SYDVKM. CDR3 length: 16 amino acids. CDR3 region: CASSQGVGFGSTEAFF. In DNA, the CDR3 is TGTGCCAGCAGCCAAGGGGTCGGGTTTGGGAGCACTGAAGCTTTCTTT. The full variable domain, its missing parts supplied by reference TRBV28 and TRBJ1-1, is DVKVTQSSRYLVKRTGEKVFLECVQDMDHENMFWYRQDPGLGLRLIYFSYDVKMKEKGDIPEGYSVSREKKERFSLILESASTNQTSMYLCASSQGVGFGSTEAFFGQGTRLTVV.

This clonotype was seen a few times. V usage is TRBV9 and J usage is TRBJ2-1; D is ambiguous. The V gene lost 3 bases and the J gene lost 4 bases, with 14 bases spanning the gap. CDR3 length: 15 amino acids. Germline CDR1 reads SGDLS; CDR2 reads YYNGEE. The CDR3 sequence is CASSGKASGYNEQFF. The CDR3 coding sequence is TGTGCCAGCAGCGGGAAGGCGAGTGGGTACAATGAGCAGTTCTTC.

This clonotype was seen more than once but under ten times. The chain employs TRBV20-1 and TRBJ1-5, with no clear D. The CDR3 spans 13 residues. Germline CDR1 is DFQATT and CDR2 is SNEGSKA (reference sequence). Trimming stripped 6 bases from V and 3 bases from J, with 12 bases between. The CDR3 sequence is CSAGRTVNQPQHF. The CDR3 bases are TGCAGTGCCGGTCGGACGGTCAATCAGCCCCAGCATTTT.

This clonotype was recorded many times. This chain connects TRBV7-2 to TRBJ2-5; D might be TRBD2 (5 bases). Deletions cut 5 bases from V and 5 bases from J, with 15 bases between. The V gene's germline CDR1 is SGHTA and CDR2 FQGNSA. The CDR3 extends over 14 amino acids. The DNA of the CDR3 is TGTGCCAGCAGCCTCATTACTAGTACGGAGACCCAGTACTTC. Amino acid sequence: CASSLITSTETQYF.

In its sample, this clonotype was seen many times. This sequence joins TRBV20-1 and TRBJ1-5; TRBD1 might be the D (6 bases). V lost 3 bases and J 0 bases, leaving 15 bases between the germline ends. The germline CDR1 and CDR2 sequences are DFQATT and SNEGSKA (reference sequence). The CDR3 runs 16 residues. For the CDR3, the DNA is TGCAGTGCTAGGACACCGGGACACCATAGCAATCAGCCCCAGCATTTT. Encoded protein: CSARTPGHHSNQPQHF.

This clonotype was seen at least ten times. The CDR3 is CASSLDFGEGNTDTQYF. The CDR3 region has the DNA TGTGCCAGCAGTTTAGACTTCGGGGAGGGGAACACAGATACGCAGTATTTT. The rearrangement links TRBV12-3 or TRBV12-4 to TRBJ2-3; 7 nucleotides align to TRBD2. This CDR3 has 17 amino acids. The V gene end was trimmed by 1 base and the J gene end by 2 bases; junction bases not matched to a gene: 9.

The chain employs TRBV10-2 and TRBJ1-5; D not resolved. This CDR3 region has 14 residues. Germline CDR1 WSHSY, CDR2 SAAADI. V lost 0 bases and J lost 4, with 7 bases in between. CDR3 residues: CASSESGGNQPQHF. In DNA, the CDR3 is TGCGCCAGCAGTGAGTCGGGAGGGAATCAGCCCCAGCATTTT.

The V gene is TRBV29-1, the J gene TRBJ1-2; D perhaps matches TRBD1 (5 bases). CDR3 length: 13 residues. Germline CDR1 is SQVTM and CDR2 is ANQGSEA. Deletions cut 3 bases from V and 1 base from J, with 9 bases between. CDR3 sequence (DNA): TGCAGCGTTGACCGAGGGGTTAACTATGGCTACACCTTC. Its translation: CSVDRGVNYGYTF.

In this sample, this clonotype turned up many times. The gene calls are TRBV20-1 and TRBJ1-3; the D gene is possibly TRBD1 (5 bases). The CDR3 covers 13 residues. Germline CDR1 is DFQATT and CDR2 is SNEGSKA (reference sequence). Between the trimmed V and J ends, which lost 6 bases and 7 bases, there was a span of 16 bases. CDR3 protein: CSAKDTRRNTIYF. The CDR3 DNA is TGCAGTGCCAAGGACACCCGCCGGAACACCATATATTTT.

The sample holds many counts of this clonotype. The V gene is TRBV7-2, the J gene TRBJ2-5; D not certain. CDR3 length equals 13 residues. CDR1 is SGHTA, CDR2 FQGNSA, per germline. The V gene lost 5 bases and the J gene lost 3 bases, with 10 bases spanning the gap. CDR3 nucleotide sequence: TGTGCCAGCAGCGTCGGAGACAAAGAGACCCAGTACTTC. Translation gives CASSVGDKETQYF.

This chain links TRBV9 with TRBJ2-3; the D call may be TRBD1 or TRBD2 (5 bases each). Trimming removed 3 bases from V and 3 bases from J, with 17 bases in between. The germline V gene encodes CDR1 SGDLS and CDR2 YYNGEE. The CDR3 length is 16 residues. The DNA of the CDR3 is TGTGCCAGCAGCGAGCAGGGAGTAGGAGGAACAGATACGCAGTATTTT. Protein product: CASSEQGVGGTDTQYF.

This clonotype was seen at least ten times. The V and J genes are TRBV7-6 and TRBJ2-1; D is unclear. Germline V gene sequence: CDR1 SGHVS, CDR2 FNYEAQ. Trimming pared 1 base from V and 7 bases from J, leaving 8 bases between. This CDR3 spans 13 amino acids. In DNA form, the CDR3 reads TGTGCCAGCAGCTTAGAGGTGCAGAATGAGCAGTTCTTC. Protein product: CASSLEVQNEQFF.

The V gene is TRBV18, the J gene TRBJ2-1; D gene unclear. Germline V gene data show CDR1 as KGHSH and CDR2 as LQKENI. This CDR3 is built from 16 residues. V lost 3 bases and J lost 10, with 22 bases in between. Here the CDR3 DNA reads TGTGCCAGCTCACCGCCGGCCTCAAAGTCGGGTCGCGAGCAGTTCTTC. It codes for CASSPPASKSGREQFF.

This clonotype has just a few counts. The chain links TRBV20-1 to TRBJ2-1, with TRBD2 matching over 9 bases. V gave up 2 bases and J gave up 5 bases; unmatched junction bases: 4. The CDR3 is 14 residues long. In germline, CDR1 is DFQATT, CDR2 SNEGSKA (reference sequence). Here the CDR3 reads CSARPSGDHNEQFF. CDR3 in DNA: TGCAGTGCTAGACCTAGCGGGGATCACAATGAGCAGTTCTTC.

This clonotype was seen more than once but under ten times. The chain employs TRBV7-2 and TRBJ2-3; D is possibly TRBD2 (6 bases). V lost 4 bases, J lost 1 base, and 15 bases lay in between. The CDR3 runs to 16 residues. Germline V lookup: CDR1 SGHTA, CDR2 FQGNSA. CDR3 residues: CASSYPSGPRTDTQYF. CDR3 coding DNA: TGTGCCAGCAGCTACCCAAGCGGGCCCCGCACAGATACGCAGTATTTT.

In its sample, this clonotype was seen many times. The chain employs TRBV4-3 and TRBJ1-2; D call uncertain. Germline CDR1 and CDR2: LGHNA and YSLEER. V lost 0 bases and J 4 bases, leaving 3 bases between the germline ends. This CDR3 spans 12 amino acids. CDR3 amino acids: CASSQDSYGYTF. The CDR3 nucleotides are TGCGCCAGCAGCCAAGATTCCTATGGCTACACCTTC.

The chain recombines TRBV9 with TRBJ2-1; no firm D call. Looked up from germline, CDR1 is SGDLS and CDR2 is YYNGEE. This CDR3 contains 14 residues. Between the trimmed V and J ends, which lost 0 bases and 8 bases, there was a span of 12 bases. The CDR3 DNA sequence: TGTGCCAGCAGCGTAGCATCCAGGAGCGATGAGCAGTTCTTC. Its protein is CASSVASRSDEQFF.